This T cell receptor beta chain was identified during a study of cytomegalovirus exposure and HLA in healthy donors. Study details: The roughly 110 validation repertoires were produced on the same platform as the 550 to 750 repertoires of the first cohort. This was reported in a later analysis. Whole-study results and caveats: Cytomegalovirus-associated status was assigned to about 150 TCR beta chains. One later analysis, an examination of the 120 or so validation repertoires, found that first-cohort TCR clusters tended to co-occur in them.

About this clone itself: Its specificity is not known.

Separate from the roughly 700-subject first cohort was the roughly 120-subject validation cohort, to which the donors belonged. CDR3 length: 15 amino acids. From germline, CDR1 is MNHEY and CDR2 SVGAGI. V trimming: 7 bases; J trimming: 4 bases; junction bases outside the gene matches: 6. Produced via immunoSEQ multiplex PCR; TCRdb's table is partial and in-frame only. The data show fewer than 250,000 clones, about nine tenths seen once. Sequencing input: PBMCs. The genes are TRBV6-5 and TRBJ2-3; 12 bases fit TRBD2. The sequence was obtained from a woman aged 18 to 35 in good health and CMV-seropositive. CDR3 protein: CASTATSGSPDTQYF. CDR3 nucleotides: TGTGCCAGCACCGCGACTAGCGGGAGTCCAGATACGCAGTATTTT.